Listed here is a single T cell receptor (beta chain). Its antigen remains unidentified. This specimen belongs to a study of T cell responses to AZD1222 COVID-19 vaccine. Study-level points and caveats: Only a handful of AZD1222 recipients were seropositive at baseline.

Profiled with immunoSEQ multiplex PCR; TCRdb holds only in-frame clones, not every one. Here the sample spans more than 95,000 clones, roughly 89% being singletons. Trimming at V came to 4 bases and at J to 3 bases, leaving 9 bases not matched to a gene. The CDR3 contains 18 residues. Germline V lookup: CDR1 MGHRA, CDR2 YSYEKL. The receptor's source is an adult who received the AZD1222 COVID-19 vaccine. The chain uses TRBV4-1 and TRBJ2-7; 16 positions agree with TRBD2. Here the sequenced sample was peripheral blood, taken 28 days after the second AZD1222 dose. The CDR3 DNA sequence: TGCGCCAGCAGCCCCGGCCGGGGACTAGCGGGGGGGATCTACGAGCAGTACTTC. Amino acid sequence: CASSPGRGLAGGIYEQYF.